This T cell receptor (beta chain) was profiled in a study of T cells in localized non-small cell lung cancer. After removal of 7 bases from V and 7 bases from J, the junction contained 4 bases not matched to a gene. The germline gives CDR1 SGDLS, CDR2 YYNGEE. The CDR3 contains 13 residues. Broader study findings: Increased T cell density in blood showed an association with longer overall survival. Appearance in adjacent lung was seen for a median roughly 50 of the top 100 tumor clones.

The assay was immunoSEQ multiplex PCR, and TCRdb's table has in-frame clones only and misses some. Among 8,800 or so clones listed, approximately 45% were seen once. This clone has just a few counts. The antigen remains undetermined. The rearrangement uses TRBV9 and TRBJ2-1; 11 nucleotides agree with TRBD1. This sequence originates from a woman aged 35 to 69 with stage I lung adenocarcinoma. The source material was lymph node tissue, sampled before any cancer treatment. This CDR3 reads CASFGQGANEQFF. The CDR3, as DNA: TGTGCCAGCTTTGGACAGGGGGCAAATGAGCAGTTCTTC.